The clone carrying this T cell receptor beta chain was observed at least ten times. The antigen is unknown. TCRdb called the RACE reads again in MiXCR, with one record for every CDR3 protein. The repertoire holds about 92,000 distinct CDR3 sequences, with roughly a tenth as singletons. The entry originates in a study of human T cells and chemical hapten exposure. The wider study: Sensitization was performed using 2% DPC on an approximately 2 cm by approximately 2 cm upper inner arm skin site. Affected patients, primarily female, had alopecia areata, totalis or universalis. The study's findings and limits: Correlating positively with patch test score were the PT1 expanded TCR counts.

The V and J ends lost 3 bases and 3 bases respectively, with 11 bases between them. The CDR3 is 14 residues long. Looked up from germline, CDR1 is LNHNV and CDR2 is YYDKDF (reference sequence). Noted time point: patch test 3, about 24 weeks after DPC sensitization. Regarding treatment: therapeutic diphenylcyclopropenone sensitization with weekly scalp DPC. This rearrangement joins TRBV15 to TRBJ2-5; tentatively, D is TRBD1 (6 bases). The specimen comprised whole blood, sampled in connection with sensitization to the hapten diphenylcyclopropenone (DPC). This sequence originates from a woman in her twenties or thirties with alopecia areata. Some clones in this sample may be carry-over from other donors' samples. The CDR3 DNA reads TGTGCCACCAGCAGCGGACAGAATAAAGAGACCCAGTACTTC. This translates into CATSSGQNKETQYF. The full variable domain, with the rest looked up from reference TRBV15 and TRBJ2-5, is DAMVIQNPRYQVTQFGKPVTLSCSQTLNHNVMYWYQQKSSQAPKLLFHYYDKDFNNEADTPDNFQSRRPNTSFCFLDIRSPGLGDTAMYLCATSSGQNKETQYFGPGTRLLVL.